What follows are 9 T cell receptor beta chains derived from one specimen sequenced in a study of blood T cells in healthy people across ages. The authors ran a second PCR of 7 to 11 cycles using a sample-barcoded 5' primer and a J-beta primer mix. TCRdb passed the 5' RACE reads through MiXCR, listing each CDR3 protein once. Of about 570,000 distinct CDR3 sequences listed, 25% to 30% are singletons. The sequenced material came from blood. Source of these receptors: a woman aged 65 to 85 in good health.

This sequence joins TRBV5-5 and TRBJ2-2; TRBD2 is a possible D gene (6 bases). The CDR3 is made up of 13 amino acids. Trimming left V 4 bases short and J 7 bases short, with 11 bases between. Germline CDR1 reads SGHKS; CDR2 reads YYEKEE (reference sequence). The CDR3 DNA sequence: TGTGCCAGCAGCACACGGGGGAACGGGGAGCTGTTTTTT. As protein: CASSTRGNGELFF.

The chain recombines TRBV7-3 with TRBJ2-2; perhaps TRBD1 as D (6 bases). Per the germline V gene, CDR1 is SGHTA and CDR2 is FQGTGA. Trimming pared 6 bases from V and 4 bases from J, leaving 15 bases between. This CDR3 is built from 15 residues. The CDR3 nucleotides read TGTGCCAGCAGTGCCCGGACAGATACCACCGGGGAGCTGTTTTTT. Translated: CASSARTDTTGELFF.

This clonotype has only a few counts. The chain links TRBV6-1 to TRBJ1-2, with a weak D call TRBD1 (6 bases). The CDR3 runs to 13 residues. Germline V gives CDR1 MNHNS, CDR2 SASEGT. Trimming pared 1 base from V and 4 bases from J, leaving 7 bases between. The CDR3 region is CASSEVQGYGYTF. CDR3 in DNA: TGTGCCAGCAGTGAAGTACAGGGCTATGGCTACACCTTC.

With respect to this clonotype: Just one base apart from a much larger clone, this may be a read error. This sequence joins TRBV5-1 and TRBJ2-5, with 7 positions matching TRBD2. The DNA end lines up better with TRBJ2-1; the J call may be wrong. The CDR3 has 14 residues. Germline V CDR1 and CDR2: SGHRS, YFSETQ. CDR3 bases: TGCGCCAGCGGCTTAAGCGGGGCGTACAATGAGCAGTTCTTC. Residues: CASGLSGAYNEQFF.

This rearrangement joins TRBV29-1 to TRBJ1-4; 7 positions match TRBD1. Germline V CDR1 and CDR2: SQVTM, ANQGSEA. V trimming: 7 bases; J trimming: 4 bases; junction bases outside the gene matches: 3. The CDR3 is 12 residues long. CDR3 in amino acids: CSAGQSNEKLFF. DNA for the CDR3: TGCAGCGCGGGACAGAGTAATGAAAAACTGTTTTTT.

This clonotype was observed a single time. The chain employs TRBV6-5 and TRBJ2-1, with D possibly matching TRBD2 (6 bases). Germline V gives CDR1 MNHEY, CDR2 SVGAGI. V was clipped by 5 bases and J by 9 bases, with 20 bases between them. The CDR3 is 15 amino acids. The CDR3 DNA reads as TGTGCCAGCAGTCGGGACTTCTGGGCGGGCGGTGAGCAGTTCTTC. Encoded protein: CASSRDFWAGGEQFF.

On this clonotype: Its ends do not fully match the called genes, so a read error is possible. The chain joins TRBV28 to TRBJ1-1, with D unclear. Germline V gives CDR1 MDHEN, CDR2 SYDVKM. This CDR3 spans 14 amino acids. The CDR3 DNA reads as TGTGCCGGCAGTTTAGGCGGTTCGAACACTGAAGCTTTCTTT. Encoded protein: CAGSLGGSNTEAFF. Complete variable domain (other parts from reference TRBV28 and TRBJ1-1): DVKVTQSSRYLVKRTGEKVFLECVQDMDHENMFWYRQDPGLGLRLIYFSYDVKMKEKGDIPEGYSVSREKKERFSLILESASTNQTSMYLCAGSLGGSNTEAFFGQGTRLTVV.

The CDR3 spells CASSVRAGLPYEQYF. CDR3 DNA sequence: TGTGCCAGCAGCGTGCGAGCGGGGCTTCCCTACGAGCAGTACTTC. The gene calls are TRBV7-2 and TRBJ2-7, with 7 bases matching TRBD2. The CDR3 has 15 residues. Per germline, CDR1 SGHTA and CDR2 FQGNSA. V lost 5 bases, J lost 2 bases, and 9 bases stayed unmatched.

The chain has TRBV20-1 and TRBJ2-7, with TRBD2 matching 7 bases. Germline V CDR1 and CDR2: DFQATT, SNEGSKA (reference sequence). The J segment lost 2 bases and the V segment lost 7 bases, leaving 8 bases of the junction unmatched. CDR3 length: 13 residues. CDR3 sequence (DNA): TGCAGTGGGGTTCGTCGGGGGGCCTACGAGCAGTACTTC. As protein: CSGVRRGAYEQYF.